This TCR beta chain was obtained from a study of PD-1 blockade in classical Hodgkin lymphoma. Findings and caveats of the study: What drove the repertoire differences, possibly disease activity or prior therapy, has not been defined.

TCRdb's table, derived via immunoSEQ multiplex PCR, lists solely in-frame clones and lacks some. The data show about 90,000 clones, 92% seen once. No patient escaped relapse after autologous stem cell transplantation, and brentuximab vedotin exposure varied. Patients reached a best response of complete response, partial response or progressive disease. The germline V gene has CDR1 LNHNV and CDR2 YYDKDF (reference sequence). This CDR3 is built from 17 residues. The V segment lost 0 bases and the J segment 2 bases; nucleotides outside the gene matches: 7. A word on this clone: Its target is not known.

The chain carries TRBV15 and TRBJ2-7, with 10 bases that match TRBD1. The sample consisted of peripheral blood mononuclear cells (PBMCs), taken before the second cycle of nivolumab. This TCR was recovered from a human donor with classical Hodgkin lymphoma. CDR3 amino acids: CATSREGRTGGTYEQYF. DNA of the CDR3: TGTGCCACCAGCAGAGAGGGAAGGACAGGGGGAACCTACGAGCAGTACTTC.